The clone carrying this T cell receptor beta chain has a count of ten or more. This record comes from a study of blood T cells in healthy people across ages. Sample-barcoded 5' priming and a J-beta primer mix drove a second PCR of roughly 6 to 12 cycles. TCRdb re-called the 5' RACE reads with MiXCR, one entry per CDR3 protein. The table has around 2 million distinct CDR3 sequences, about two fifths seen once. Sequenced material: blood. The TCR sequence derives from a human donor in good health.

The DNA of the CDR3 is TGTGCCAGCAGTTACTCGGGCCAGGGCTTACAAGAGACCCAGTACTTC. This codes for CASSYSGQGLQETQYF. V is TRBV6-5 and J is TRBJ2-5, with D possibly being TRBD1 (5 bases). The germline V and J ends were trimmed by 0 bases and 2 bases, with 13 bases remaining between them. CDR3 length: 16 residues. CDR1 MNHEY and CDR2 SVGAGI come from the germline V gene.